Listed here are 25 T cell receptor beta chains from one sample, sequenced in a study of T cells in Graves' hyperthyroidism and ophthalmopathy. Amplification yielded TCR beta CDR3 regions, with RNA transcripts as the source. HTBI primers were employed in a first-round RT-PCR of the TCR CDR3. TCRdb processed the multiplex PCR reads anew with MiXCR; each CDR3 protein has one entry. Of some 360,000 distinct CDR3 sequences in the sample, over 11% were seen once. Sequencing was performed on blood. The receptors here all came from a woman in her sixties or seventies with Graves' hyperthyroidism.

This clonotype came up many times. The V and J genes are TRBV18 and TRBJ2-7, with D perhaps being TRBD1 or TRBD2 (5 bases each). The ends were cut back, 5 bases at V and 4 bases at J, with 21 bases in the middle. The CDR3 runs to 16 residues. Germline-derived CDR1 and CDR2 are KGHSH and LQKENI. CDR3 in DNA: TGTGCCAGCTCATCGACCTTGGGGGTTCTCGCGTACGAGCAGTACTTC. Its protein product is CASSSTLGVLAYEQYF.

This clonotype was counted only a few times. The gene calls are TRBV7-3 and TRBJ2-5, with TRBD1 matching over 7 bases. Germline V gene data show CDR1 as SGHTA and CDR2 as FQGTGA. The CDR3 length is 14 residues. The junction had 4 bases not matched to a gene; V was cut back by 3 bases and J by 3 bases. CDR3 loop: CASSFSGGKETQYF. The CDR3 nucleotides read TGTGCCAGCAGCTTCTCAGGGGGTAAAGAGACCCAGTACTTC.

The sample holds many counts of this clonotype. The rearrangement links TRBV7-2 to TRBJ2-1; perhaps TRBD2 as D (5 bases). Trimming took off 1 base at V and 6 bases at J, with 16 bases between the two ends. This CDR3 spans 16 amino acids. Looked up from germline, CDR1 is SGHTA and CDR2 is FQGNSA. The DNA of the CDR3 is TGTGCCAGCAGCTTAGGGTTGGGGAGTTCAGGCAATGAGCAGTTCTTC. Encoded protein: CASSLGLGSSGNEQFF. Using reference TRBV7-2 and TRBJ2-1 for the parts outside the CDR3, the full variable domain is GAGVSQSPSNKVTEKGKDVELRCDPISGHTALYWYRQSLGQGLEFLIYFQGNSAPDKSGLPSDRFSAERTGGSVSTLTIQRTQQEDSAVYLCASSLGLGSSGNEQFFGPGTRLTVL.

The V call is TRBV19, the J call TRBJ1-1; 10 nucleotides agree with TRBD1. The V and J ends lost 6 bases and 0 bases, in that order; junction bases with no gene match: 4. The CDR3 is 15 amino acids. Germline V gives CDR1 LNHDA, CDR2 SQIVND (reference sequence). CDR3 sequence: CASRVDRGMNTEAFF. CDR3 coding DNA: TGTGCCAGTAGGGTGGACAGGGGGATGAACACTGAAGCTTTCTTT.

This clonotype was detected ten times or more. The rearrangement links TRBV7-3 to TRBJ2-7; TRBD2 agrees at 9 bases. CDR1 and CDR2 from the germline V gene are SGHTA and FQGTGA. CDR3 size: 15 residues. V lost 1 base to trimming and J lost 4 bases; unmatched junction nucleotides: 5. CDR3 bases: TGTGCCAGCAGCTTAAAAGGAGCGGGAGGTTACGAGCAGTACTTC. It codes for CASSLKGAGGYEQYF.

This clonotype was recorded at least ten times. V is TRBV12-3 or TRBV12-4 and J is TRBJ1-1; D remains ambiguous. The CDR3 sequence is 17 residues long. V lost 1 base and J 0 bases, leaving 15 bases between the germline ends. DNA for the CDR3: TGTGCCAGCAGTTTAGGGGTGGGATTTAGGGTGAACACTGAAGCTTTCTTT. Its protein product is CASSLGVGFRVNTEAFF.

The rearrangement joins TRBV18 to TRBJ2-1; 10 positions match TRBD2. Unmatched junction bases numbered 5, after V lost 3 bases and J lost 6 bases. Germline V gives CDR1 KGHSH, CDR2 LQKENI. The CDR3 is made up of 15 amino acids. CDR3 bases: TGTGCCAGCTCACCCCCTAGCGGGGGTTTCAATGAGCAGTTCTTC. Translated: CASSPPSGGFNEQFF.

The DNA for the CDR3 is TGTGCCAGCAGCCCTAAGAGGTTGGACACCGGGGAGCTGTTTTTT. Amino acid sequence: CASSPKRLDTGELFF. V gene TRBV11-2 combines with J gene TRBJ2-2; D gene ambiguous. Trimming took off 5 bases at V and 3 bases at J, with 13 bases between the two ends. Germline loops: CDR1 SGHAT, CDR2 FQNNGV. This CDR3 region has 15 residues.

This clonotype was counted only a few times. V is TRBV7-9 and J is TRBJ2-7; D might be TRBD1 or TRBD2, each matching 6 bases. Germline CDR1 SEHNR, CDR2 FQNEAQ (reference sequence). The CDR3 is made up of 14 amino acids. V was shortened by 5 bases and J by 2 bases, with 13 bases between the two germline ends. The CDR3 coding sequence is TGTGCCAGCAGCCCCCGGGGGCGACCCTACGAGCAGTACTTC. This gives the protein CASSPRGRPYEQYF.

This clonotype has at least ten counts. The chain is built from TRBV12-3 or TRBV12-4 and TRBJ2-1; 12 bases line up with TRBD2. The V gene end was trimmed by 6 bases and the J gene end by 8 bases; junction bases not matched to a gene: 5. The CDR3 totals 14 residues. DNA for the CDR3: TGTGCCAGCAGACTAGCGGGAGGAGGGGATGAGCAGTTCTTC. Its protein product is CASRLAGGGDEQFF.

This chain connects TRBV29-1 to TRBJ2-5, with D unclear. The CDR3 has 12 residues. V lost 1 base and J lost 5, with 8 bases in between. Germline values: CDR1 SQVTM, CDR2 ANQGSEA. CDR3 DNA sequence: TGCAGCGTTGAAGCCCTAAGGGAGACCCAGTACTTC. Its translation: CSVEALRETQYF. Using reference TRBV29-1 and TRBJ2-5 for the parts outside the CDR3, the full variable domain is SAVISQKPSRDICQRGTSLTIQCQVDSQVTMMFWYRQQPGQSLTLIATANQGSEATYESGFVIDKFPISRPNLTFSTLTVSNMSPEDSSIYLCSVEALRETQYFGPGTRLLVL.

At least ten counts were recorded for this clonotype. J is TRBJ2-7 and V is TRBV3-1; no firm D call. V was trimmed by 3 bases and J by 2 bases, leaving 2 bases between them. Germline V gives CDR1 LGHDT, CDR2 YNNKEL (reference sequence). The CDR3 totals 11 residues. The CDR3 DNA sequence: TGTGCCAGCAGCCAGGCCTACGAGCAGTACTTC. Translating it yields CASSQAYEQYF.

There are a few counts of this clonotype. The chain uses TRBV13 and TRBJ2-3; the match to TRBD2 covers 11 bases. The junction had 4 bases not matched to a gene; V was cut back by 4 bases and J by 1 base. The CDR3 has 16 amino acids. Looked up from germline, CDR1 is PRHDT and CDR2 is FYEKMQ (reference sequence). The chain's CDR3 is CASSSLTSGGTDTQYF. The CDR3 DNA follows: TGTGCCAGCAGCTCTCTGACTAGCGGGGGCACAGATACGCAGTATTTT.

This clonotype has at least ten counts. J is TRBJ1-3 and V is TRBV5-1; weak D call: TRBD1 (5 bases). Trimming shortened V by 2 bases and J by 1 base, and 16 bases separated the two germline ends. This CDR3 is built from 17 residues. Germline V gene data show CDR1 as SGHRS and CDR2 as YFSETQ. The CDR3 DNA reads TGCGCCAGCAGCTTCTGGTCCCCACAGGATTCTGGAAACACCATATATTTT. Its translation: CASSFWSPQDSGNTIYF. Combining the CDR3 with reference TRBV5-1 and TRBJ1-3 gives the whole variable domain KAGVTQTPRYLIKTRGQQVTLSCSPISGHRSVSWYQQTPGQGLQFLFEYFSETQRNKGNFPGRFSGRQFSNSRSEMNVSTLELGDSALYLCASSFWSPQDSGNTIYFGEGSWLTVV.

In the case of this clonotype: Possible read error: a much larger clone is one base away. The chain recombines TRBV12-3 or TRBV12-4 with TRBJ1-3, with D perhaps matching TRBD1 (5 bases). The CDR3 is 14 amino acids. CDR3 in amino acids: CASRGRFSGNTTYF. The CDR3 DNA reads as TGTGCCAGCAGGGGACGGTTCTCTGGAAACACCACATATTTT.

This clonotype has just a few counts. The genes are TRBV19 and TRBJ1-1; D is undetermined. V was pared by 5 bases and J by 5 bases, with 12 bases between. Germline V gene sequence: CDR1 LNHDA, CDR2 SQIVND (reference sequence). The CDR3 consists of 13 residues. CDR3 in amino acids: CASSPRARTEAFF. The CDR3 DNA reads as TGTGCCAGTAGTCCCCGGGCCAGGACTGAAGCTTTCTTT.

This clonotype has at least ten counts. The V gene is TRBV5-1, the J gene TRBJ2-7; D is unclear. This CDR3 has 14 residues. Per the germline V gene, CDR1 is SGHRS and CDR2 is YFSETQ. The V end lost 0 bases, the J end lost 3 bases, and 10 bases lay between the germline ends. This CDR3 reads CASSLAHGGYEQYF. CDR3 in DNA: TGCGCCAGCAGCTTGGCTCACGGCGGCTACGAGCAGTACTTC.

This clonotype appeared many times. This chain links TRBV28 with TRBJ1-6, with D possibly matching TRBD1 (6 bases). Germline values: CDR1 MDHEN, CDR2 SYDVKM. V was shortened by 3 bases and J by 10 bases, with 10 bases between the two germline ends. CDR3 size: 13 residues. CDR3 loop: CASSLGGRSPLHF. The CDR3 nucleotides are TGTGCCAGCAGTTTGGGGGGGCGGTCACCCCTCCACTTT.

V is TRBV6-2 or TRBV6-3 and J is TRBJ2-7, with a tentative D call TRBD2 (5 bases). CDR1 is MNHEY and CDR2 is SVGEGT in the germline V gene. Trimming took off 8 bases at V and 2 bases at J, with 28 bases between the two ends. CDR3 length equals 18 residues. CDR3 in amino acids: CASDAAGSARYTPYEQYF. The CDR3 DNA is TGTGCCAGCGACGCCGCCGGTAGCGCCCGTTACACCCCCTACGAGCAGTACTTC.

The V and J genes are TRBV29-1 and TRBJ2-7, with D perhaps matching TRBD1 (7 bases). CDR1 is SQVTM and CDR2 is ANQGSEA in the germline V gene. This CDR3 has 13 residues. V dropped 4 bases and J dropped 1 base, with 11 bases sitting between them. The chain's CDR3 is CSVGGDSSYEQYF. The CDR3 DNA reads TGCAGCGTTGGGGGGGACAGTTCCTACGAGCAGTACTTC.

This clonotype has ten or more counts. The chain joins TRBV30 to TRBJ2-7; 9 nucleotides match TRBD2. CDR3 length: 14 residues. Losses at the gene ends were 4 bases for V and 4 bases for J; bases not matched to a gene: 8. The germline V gene has CDR1 GTSNPN and CDR2 SVGIG (reference sequence). Here the CDR3 reads CAWTPGLAGYEQYF. CDR3 DNA: TGTGCCTGGACCCCGGGACTAGCAGGTTACGAGCAGTACTTC.

This clonotype was counted at least ten times. The J gene is TRBJ2-1, the V gene TRBV7-3; 7 positions agree with TRBD2. Germline CDR1 reads SGHTA; CDR2 reads FQGTGA. The CDR3 spans 16 residues. With 1 base clipped from V and 0 bases from J, the junction kept 3 bases outside the gene matches. CDR3 amino acids: CASSLREGISYNEQFF. The CDR3 bases are TGTGCCAGCAGCTTAAGGGAGGGGATCTCCTACAATGAGCAGTTCTTC.

Turning to this clonotype: A much larger clone differs from this one at a single base, so this may be a read error. The chain uses TRBV7-6 and TRBJ1-5, with D possibly TRBD1 on 5 matching bases. Trimming removed 8 bases from V and 6 bases from J, with 17 bases in between. In germline, CDR1 is SGHVS, CDR2 FNYEAQ. The CDR3 runs to 14 residues. CDR3 nucleotides: TGTGCCAGCGGTTCAGGCGGGGGTGCTCAGCCCCAGCATTTT. Its translation is CASGSGGGAQPQHF.

There are many counts of this clonotype. CDR3 residues: CASRGGTVSYEQYF. The CDR3 DNA reads as TGTGCCAGCAGGGGGGGGACAGTTTCCTACGAGCAGTACTTC. The rearrangement joins TRBV28 to TRBJ2-7; TRBD1 or TRBD2 may be the D gene (7 bases each). The V end lost 6 bases, the J end lost 1 base, and 13 bases lay between the germline ends. From germline, CDR1 is MDHEN and CDR2 SYDVKM. CDR3 size: 14 residues.

This clonotype occurred many times. The chain recombines TRBV12-3 or TRBV12-4 with TRBJ2-1, with D tentatively TRBD2 (7 bases). The germline V and J ends were trimmed by 1 base and 10 bases, with 14 bases remaining between them. The CDR3 consists of 14 residues. The CDR3 protein is CASSLGGGSGEQFF. DNA for the CDR3: TGTGCCAGCAGTTTAGGGGGGGGCTCGGGAGAGCAGTTCTTC.